This T cell receptor beta chain appears in the sequencing data of a study of spatial heterogeneity in lung cancer. Study overall: The mean occurrence of each unique TCR and UMI combination in raw reads exceeded ten.

CDR1 and CDR2 (germline): LGHDT, YNNKEL (reference sequence). This CDR3 region has 18 residues. V was shortened by 0 bases and J by 0 bases, with 12 bases between the two germline ends. Worth noting for this clonotype: The antigen is unknown. This beta chain was picked up by a library intended for alpha chains and is off target, so its count carries little meaning.

TCRdb called the 5' RACE reads again in MiXCR, with one record for every CDR3 protein. The sample lists several thousand distinct CDR3 sequences; over 11% were seen once. As to time point: sample taken at primary tumor resection. Study outcomes and limitations: Mutation counts in tumors were tracked by counts of expanded intratumoral alpha and beta TCRs.

This receptor was obtained from a male donor with early-stage non-small cell lung cancer. The V call is TRBV3-1, the J call TRBJ2-6; D might be TRBD1 or TRBD2, each matching 5 bases. Sequencing used lung tumor tissue, obtained at surgery. CDR3 DNA: TGTGCCAGCAGCCAAGAGGGACGTTCCCCCTCTGGGGCCAACGTCCTGACTTTC. The encoded protein is CASSQEGRSPSGANVLTF.